The sequence of this T cell receptor (beta chain) was determined in a study of blood T cells in healthy people across ages. Every participating donor contributed roughly 10 milliliters of peripheral blood through a draw. This CDR3 has 17 amino acids. Sample-barcoded 5' priming and a J-beta primer mix drove a second PCR of 7 to 11 cycles. TCRdb ran MiXCR on the 5' RACE reads and lists one entry per CDR3 protein. The sample shows over 600,000 distinct CDR3 sequences, more than 35% of them seen only once. The gene calls are TRBV21-1 and TRBJ2-5; the DNA was not compared with TRBD2, the D call given in the table. TRBV21-1 is a pseudogene locus. Input material: blood. The TCR originated in a man older than 75 in good health. The CDR3 DNA reads TGTGCCAGCAGCACGAAGGGGACTAGCGGGACTCAAGAGACCCAGTACTTC. This gives the protein CASSTKGTSGTQETQYF.